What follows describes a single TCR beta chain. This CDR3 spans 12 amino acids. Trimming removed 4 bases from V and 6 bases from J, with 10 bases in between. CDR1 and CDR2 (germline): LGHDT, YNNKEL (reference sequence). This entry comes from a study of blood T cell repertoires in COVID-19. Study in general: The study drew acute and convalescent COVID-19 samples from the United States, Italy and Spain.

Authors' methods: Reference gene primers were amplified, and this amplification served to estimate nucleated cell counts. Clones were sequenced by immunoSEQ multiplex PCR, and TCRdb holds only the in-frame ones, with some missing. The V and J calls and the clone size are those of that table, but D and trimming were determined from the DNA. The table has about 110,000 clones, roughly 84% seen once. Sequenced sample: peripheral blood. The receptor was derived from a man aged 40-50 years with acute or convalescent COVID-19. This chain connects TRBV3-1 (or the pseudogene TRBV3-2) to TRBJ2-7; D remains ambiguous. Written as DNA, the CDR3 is TGTGCCAGCAGCCGCGCCCCCGGCGAGCAGTACTTC. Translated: CASSRAPGEQYF.